The present T cell receptor beta chain was sequenced within a study of T-cell reconstitution after alpha-beta-depleted transplantation in children. CDR1 is SGHKS, CDR2 YYEKEE, per germline (reference sequence). The V end was cut by 0 bases, the J end by 0 bases, with 10 bases between. CDR3 length: 16 amino acids. Many counts were recorded for this clonotype. This sample's TCRbeta library carried unique molecular identifier barcodes. TCRdb passed the PCR reads through MiXCR, listing each CDR3 protein once. The repertoire consists of roughly 350,000 distinct CDR3 sequences, with 10% occurring once and the leading ten covering around 2.3%.

The V gene is TRBV5-5, the J gene TRBJ2-4; D is possibly TRBD2 (6 bases). The receptor was derived from a human donor who donated a stem cell graft to a child with acute lymphoblastic leukemia. Sequencing was performed on PBMCs from the stem cell graft donor, taken from the stem cell graft. This chain's CDR3 is CASSLGGDVAKNIQYF. The CDR3 bases are TGTGCCAGCAGCTTGGGGGGGGACGTAGCCAAAAACATTCAGTACTTC. Full variable domain (rest looked up from reference TRBV5-5 and TRBJ2-4): DAGVTQSPTHLIKTRGQQVTLRCSPISGHKSVSWYQQVLGQGPQFIFQYYEKEERGRGNFPDRFSARQFPNYSSELNVNALLLGDSALYLCASSLGGDVAKNIQYFGAGTRLSVL.